Below are 23 T cell receptor beta chains sequenced from a single sample in a study of T cell responses to AZD1222 COVID-19 vaccine. Clones were read by immunoSEQ multiplex PCR, and TCRdb kept only the in-frame ones, dropping some. The sample holds roughly 120,000 clones; 89% are singletons and the top ten take more than 4%. Sequencing was performed on peripheral blood, taken on day 0 of AZD1222 vaccination. These receptors originate from an adult in good health.

The V and J genes are TRBV5-5 and TRBJ2-1; 8 nucleotides align to TRBD1. The V and J ends lost 0 bases and 7 bases, in that order; junction bases with no gene match: 9. Per germline, CDR1 SGHKS and CDR2 YYEKEE (reference sequence). This CDR3 is built from 16 residues. The CDR3 region has the DNA TGTGCCAGCAGCTTGGATGGGGCAGGGGGCCGGAATGAGCAGTTCTTC. This translates into CASSLDGAGGRNEQFF.

The chain is built from TRBV27 and TRBJ2-5; D tentatively fits TRBD1 or TRBD2 (6 bases each). Germline V gene sequence: CDR1 MNHEY, CDR2 SMNVEV (reference sequence). V was clipped by 0 bases and J by 7 bases, with 18 bases between them. This CDR3 has 16 residues. The CDR3 DNA sequence: TGTGCCAGCAGTTTATCGTCGGGGGCCCTACCAGGGACCCAGTACTTC. Encoded protein: CASSLSSGALPGTQYF.

The V gene is TRBV11-3, the J gene TRBJ2-1; 11 positions agree with TRBD2. The V gene end was trimmed by 5 bases and the J gene end by 9 bases; junction bases not matched to a gene: 12. The CDR3 has 16 residues. CDR1 is SGHNT and CDR2 is YENEEA in the germline V gene. The CDR3 spells CASSPRGSGREGEQFF. CDR3 in DNA: TGTGCCAGCAGCCCTCGGGGTAGCGGGAGGGAGGGTGAGCAGTTCTTC.

The chain recombines TRBV11-3 with TRBJ2-5; 12 bases fit TRBD1. J was trimmed by 4 bases and V by 4 bases; bases with no gene match: 1. In germline, CDR1 is SGHNT, CDR2 YENEEA. CDR3 size: 14 residues. The CDR3 loop is CASSSGQGAETQYF. CDR3 DNA sequence: TGTGCCAGCAGCTCGGGACAGGGGGCAGAGACCCAGTACTTC.

The V and J genes are TRBV7-2 and TRBJ2-7; 9 bases line up with TRBD1. The junction had 3 bases not matched to a gene; V was cut back by 1 base and J by 2 bases. CDR1 and CDR2 from the germline V gene are SGHTA and FQGNSA. This CDR3 is built from 15 residues. The DNA for the CDR3 is TGTGCCAGCAGCTTAGATTGGACAGGGGCCTACGAGCAGTACTTC. Its protein is CASSLDWTGAYEQYF.

This chain joins TRBV28 and TRBJ1-2; 10 bases align to TRBD1. The germline V gene has CDR1 MDHEN and CDR2 SYDVKM. Trimming cost V 8 bases and J 2 bases; bases outside gene matches: 11. The CDR3 is made up of 16 amino acids. The CDR3 is CASGRGTGAANYGYTF. CDR3 sequence (DNA): TGTGCCAGCGGGAGGGGGACAGGGGCCGCCAACTATGGCTACACCTTC.

V and J are TRBV3-1 (or the pseudogene TRBV3-2) and TRBJ2-7; 8 bases line up with TRBD1. The CDR3 covers 15 residues. CDR1 is LGHDT and CDR2 is YNNKEL in the germline V gene (reference sequence). Unmatched junction bases numbered 6, after V lost 5 bases and J lost 0 bases. In DNA, the CDR3 is TGTGCCAGCAGCTCCAGGGGGCTTAGCTCCTACGAGCAGTACTTC. Amino acids: CASSSRGLSSYEQYF.

The J gene is TRBJ2-1, the V gene TRBV3-1 (or the pseudogene TRBV3-2); 7 nucleotides align to TRBD2. V dropped 4 bases and J dropped 0; count of bases not matched to a gene: 9. Germline CDR1 and CDR2: LGHDT and YNNKEL (reference sequence). The CDR3 is 17 residues long. CDR3 coding DNA: TGTGCCAGCAGCCTCCGCCTAGCGGCTAGCTCCTACAATGAGCAGTTCTTC. Residues: CASSLRLAASSYNEQFF.

The chain couples TRBV9 to TRBJ1-6, with unresolved D. The CDR3 covers 15 residues. Germline V gene data show CDR1 as SGDLS and CDR2 as YYNGEE. V was clipped by 0 bases and J by 8 bases, with 12 bases between them. CDR3 sequence reads: CASSVDLGWDSPLHF. CDR3 DNA sequence: TGTGCCAGCAGCGTAGACCTAGGGTGGGATTCACCCCTCCACTTT.

The V and J genes are TRBV19 and TRBJ1-4; D not resolved. Germline CDR1 is LNHDA and CDR2 is SQIVND (reference sequence). The CDR3 contains 13 residues. V shed 5 bases and J shed 6 bases, with 10 bases lying between them. In DNA form, the CDR3 reads TGTGCCAGTAGTTGGCAAGCCGATGAAAAACTGTTTTTT. Translated, it gives CASSWQADEKLFF.

The chain has TRBV24-1 and TRBJ2-3; TRBD1 might be the D (5 bases). The CDR3 runs to 15 residues. CDR1 and CDR2 from the germline V gene are KGHDR and SFDVKD. Trimming pared 2 bases from V and 4 bases from J, leaving 12 bases between. The CDR3: CATSDSGFYADTQYF. CDR3 in DNA: TGTGCCACCAGTGATTCAGGGTTTTACGCAGATACGCAGTATTTT.

The CDR3 loop is CASTYSNYGYTF. CDR3 nucleotide sequence: TGTGCCAGTACCTACTCTAACTATGGCTACACCTTC. This chain joins TRBV19 and TRBJ1-2; D is unclear. V shed 7 bases and J shed 0 bases, with 6 bases lying between them. Germline assignment: CDR1 LNHDA and CDR2 SQIVND (reference sequence). The CDR3 totals 12 residues.

CDR3 nucleotide sequence: TGTGCCAGCAACCCCTCACGGAACACTGAAGCTTTCTTT. The encoded protein is CASNPSRNTEAFF. J is TRBJ1-1 and V is TRBV28, with D unclear. Germline V CDR1 and CDR2: MDHEN, SYDVKM. The germline V and J ends were trimmed by 7 bases and 1 base, with 10 bases remaining between them. This CDR3 contains 13 residues.

The V and J genes are TRBV9 and TRBJ2-7, with D unresolved. The CDR3 contains 15 residues. Germline CDR1 is SGDLS and CDR2 is YYNGEE. V was clipped by 0 bases and J by 5 bases, with 15 bases between them. As DNA, the CDR3 is TGTGCCAGCAGCGTAGCTGCAGGAAAGGTCCACGAGCAGTACTTC. This codes for CASSVAAGKVHEQYF. The whole variable domain, remainder taken from reference TRBV9 and TRBJ2-7, is DSGVTQTPKHLITATGQRVTLRCSPRSGDLSVYWYQQSLDQGLQFLIQYYNGEERAKGNILERFSAQQFPDLHSELNLSSLELGDSALYFCASSVAAGKVHEQYFGPGTRLTVT.

The chain combines TRBV11-1 with TRBJ1-1; no reliable D call. CDR1 SGHAT and CDR2 FQDESV come from the germline V gene (reference sequence). The CDR3 loop spans 14 amino acids. Deletions cut 1 base from V and 2 bases from J, with 8 bases between. The CDR3 sequence is CASSLGSLNTEAFF. For the CDR3, the DNA is TGTGCCAGCAGCTTAGGATCCTTAAACACTGAAGCTTTCTTT.

In its sample, this clone was seen a few times. This chain connects TRBV6-5 to TRBJ1-2; D possibly corresponds to TRBD1 (6 bases). The CDR3 has 15 amino acids. V lost 4 bases and J 5 bases, leaving 17 bases between the germline ends. Germline CDR1 MNHEY, CDR2 SVGAGI. CDR3 in amino acids: CASSSLGGSPYGYTF. CDR3 nucleotides: TGTGCCAGCAGTTCCCTGGGGGGCTCGCCGTATGGCTACACCTTC.

The V gene is TRBV6-5, the J gene TRBJ1-2; D is uncertain. The CDR3 is 14 residues long. Trimming left V 2 bases short and J 5 bases short, with 12 bases between. Per germline, CDR1 MNHEY and CDR2 SVGAGI. The CDR3 loop is CASSYGRGIYGYTF. CDR3 DNA: TGTGCCAGCAGTTACGGCCGTGGGATTTATGGCTACACCTTC.

The V call is TRBV5-1, the J call TRBJ1-1; D not resolved. The CDR3 is 13 amino acids. V was cut by 6 bases and J by 1 base, with 10 bases left in between. Germline CDR1 is SGHRS and CDR2 is YFSETQ. CDR3 region: CASKSPGNTEAFF. The CDR3 coding sequence is TGCGCCAGCAAATCCCCGGGGAACACTGAAGCTTTCTTT.

The chain couples TRBV6-5 to TRBJ1-3; 8 bases are a match to TRBD1. V shed 2 bases and J 0 bases; nucleotides not matched to a gene: 0. Germline V gene sequence: CDR1 MNHEY, CDR2 SVGAGI. The CDR3 has 15 amino acids. CDR3 region: CASSYGTGSGNTIYF. Written as DNA, the CDR3 is TGTGCCAGCAGTTACGGGACAGGCTCTGGAAACACCATATATTTT.

This sequence joins TRBV19 and TRBJ1-6; the match to TRBD1 covers 9 bases. There are 18 residues in the CDR3. The V and J ends lost 6 bases and 4 bases, in that order; junction bases with no gene match: 13. CDR1 LNHDA and CDR2 SQIVND come from the germline V gene (reference sequence). In nucleotides, the CDR3 is TGTGCCAGTAGCCAACCGGGACAGGGTTGGGGTTATAATTCACCCCTCCACTTT. As protein: CASSQPGQGWGYNSPLHF.

The chain joins TRBV27 to TRBJ2-1; 8 positions agree with TRBD1. The CDR3 covers 12 residues. Germline trimming cut 6 bases from V and 8 bases from J; bases unmatched to any gene: 3. In germline, CDR1 is MNHEY, CDR2 SMNVEV (reference sequence). The CDR3 coding sequence is TGTGCCAGCAGGGACAGGGTCGATGAGCAGTTCTTC. This translates into CASRDRVDEQFF.

The chain couples TRBV20-1 to TRBJ2-7; TRBD1 might be the D (6 bases). Germline V gene sequence: CDR1 DFQATT, CDR2 SNEGSKA (reference sequence). V shed 3 bases and J shed 5 bases, with 8 bases lying between them. The CDR3 totals 11 residues. Here the CDR3 reads CSASGQHEQYF. The CDR3 DNA reads as TGCAGTGCTAGCGGACAGCACGAGCAGTACTTC.

J is TRBJ1-2 and V is TRBV10-3, with D possibly matching TRBD1 (5 bases). The CDR3 has 13 amino acids. Between the trimmed V and J ends, which lost 8 bases and 8 bases, there was a span of 18 bases. Germline CDR1 reads ENHRY; CDR2 reads SYGVKD. CDR3 DNA sequence: TGTGCCATCGGGGCGCAGGTAGGATGGGGCTACACCTTC. The encoded protein is CAIGAQVGWGYTF.